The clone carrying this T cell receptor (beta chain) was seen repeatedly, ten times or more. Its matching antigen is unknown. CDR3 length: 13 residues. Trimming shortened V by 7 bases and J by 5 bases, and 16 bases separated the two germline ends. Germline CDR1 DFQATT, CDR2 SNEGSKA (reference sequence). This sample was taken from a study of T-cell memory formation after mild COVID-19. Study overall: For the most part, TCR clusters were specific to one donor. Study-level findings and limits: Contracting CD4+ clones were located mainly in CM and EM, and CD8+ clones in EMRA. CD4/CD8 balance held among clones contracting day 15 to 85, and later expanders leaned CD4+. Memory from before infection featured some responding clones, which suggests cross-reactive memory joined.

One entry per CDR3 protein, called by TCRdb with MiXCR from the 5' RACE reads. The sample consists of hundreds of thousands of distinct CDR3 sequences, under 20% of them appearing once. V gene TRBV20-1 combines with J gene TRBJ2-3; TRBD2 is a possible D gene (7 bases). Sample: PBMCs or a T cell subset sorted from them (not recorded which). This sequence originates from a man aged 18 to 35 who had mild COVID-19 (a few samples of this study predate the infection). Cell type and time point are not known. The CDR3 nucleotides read TGCAGTGATCAACGGGGGGCGGGAGATACGCAGTATTTT. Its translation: CSDQRGAGDTQYF.